This T cell receptor (beta chain) was found in a study of human T cells and chemical hapten exposure. Study results and limitations: DPC sensitization left the count of TCRs above 1 in 1000 unchanged.

TCRdb analysed the RACE reads with MiXCR anew, one entry per CDR3 protein. The sample includes around 80,000 distinct CDR3 sequences, 6.5% to 8.5% of them seen just once. This clonotype was picked up many times. Antigen specificity is unknown. Specified time point: patch test 2, 6 weeks after DPC sensitization. The sample's treatment: therapeutic diphenylcyclopropenone sensitization with weekly scalp DPC. Those who donated were patients with alopecia, 18 to 70 years of age, and suitable for DPC. Trimming cost V 5 bases and J 2 bases, with 8 bases left between them. The length of the CDR3 is 13 residues. CDR1 and CDR2 (germline): MDHEN, SYDVKM.

The sample was whole blood, taken in connection with sensitization to the hapten diphenylcyclopropenone (DPC). The rearrangement uses TRBV28 and TRBJ2-3; D remains ambiguous. This clonotype originated in a woman aged 25 to 39 with alopecia areata. Some clones in this sample may be carry-over from other donors' samples. Here the CDR3 DNA reads TGTGCCAGCAGTCCCCATGACACAGATACGCAGTATTTT. Residues: CASSPHDTDTQYF.